These 22 T cell receptor beta chains share one sample of origin, sequenced in a study of blood T cell repertoires in COVID-19. Data came from immunoSEQ multiplex PCR; TCRdb stores just in-frame clones and leaves some out. The sample shows roughly 120,000 clones, more than 85% of them seen only once. The sequenced sample consisted of peripheral blood. Receptors were obtained from a man between 45 and 60 years old with COVID-19, enrolled during active disease.

The rearrangement joins TRBV18 to TRBJ2-2, with D perhaps matching TRBD1 (5 bases). V was shortened by 6 bases and J by 4 bases, with 9 bases between the two germline ends. CDR3 size: 13 residues. CDR1 is KGHSH, CDR2 LQKENI, per germline. DNA for the CDR3: TGTGCCAGCTCGCTGACAGCCACCGGGGAGCTGTTTTTT. This sequence encodes CASSLTATGELFF. Combining the CDR3 with reference TRBV18 and TRBJ2-2 gives the whole variable domain NAGVMQNPRHLVRRRGQEARLRCSPMKGHSHVYWYRQLPEEGLKFMVYLQKENIIDESGMPKERFSAEFPKEGPSILRIQQVVRGDSAAYFCASSLTATGELFFGEGSRLTVL.

V is TRBV7-3 and J is TRBJ2-2, with 13 bases fitting TRBD2. V lost 2 bases and J lost 6; bases outside the gene matches: 6. The CDR3 runs 17 residues. Germline assignment: CDR1 SGHTA and CDR2 FQGTGA. CDR3 protein: CASSLGGTSGIAGELFF. CDR3 DNA: TGTGCCAGCAGCTTAGGCGGGACTAGCGGGATTGCCGGGGAGCTGTTTTTT.

This clone is a singleton in its sample. The chain joins TRBV3-1 (or the pseudogene TRBV3-2) to TRBJ2-3; 8 bases map to TRBD2. The CDR3 runs 14 residues. The trim removed 1 base at V and 5 bases at J, leaving 2 bases unmatched. The germline V gene encodes CDR1 LGHDT and CDR2 YNNKEL (reference sequence). The CDR3 is CASSQVLAGDTQYF. In DNA form, the CDR3 reads TGTGCCAGCAGCCAAGTCCTAGCGGGAGATACGCAGTATTTT.

V and J are TRBV7-9 and TRBJ2-3; 13 bases are shared with TRBD2. After removal of 5 bases from V and 6 bases from J, the junction contained 8 bases not matched to a gene. The CDR3 length is 16 residues. Looked up from germline, CDR1 is SEHNR and CDR2 is FQNEAQ (reference sequence). DNA of the CDR3: TGTGCCAGCAGCCCAGGACTAGCGGGAGTTTCGGATACGCAGTATTTT. Translated: CASSPGLAGVSDTQYF.

The V call is TRBV6-6, the J call TRBJ2-7; D is ambiguous. Trimming shortened V by 9 bases and J by 7 bases, and 22 bases separated the two germline ends. This CDR3 comprises 14 residues. Germline-derived CDR1 and CDR2 are MNHNY and SVGAGI (reference sequence). The DNA of the CDR3 is TGTGCCAGGGAAGGTTACAGCCACCCAGGAGAGCAGTACGTC. Translation gives CAREGYSHPGEQYV.

The rearrangement links TRBV19 to TRBJ1-4; unclear D gene. Trimming took 5 bases from V and 8 from J, leaving 9 bases between them. Germline CDR1 is LNHDA and CDR2 is SQIVND (reference sequence). The CDR3 runs 12 residues. CDR3 in amino acids: CASSPPLEKLFF. CDR3 nucleotides: TGTGCCAGTAGTCCTCCACTGGAAAAACTGTTTTTT. The whole variable domain, remainder taken from reference TRBV19 and TRBJ1-4, is DGGITQSPKYLFRKEGQNVTLSCEQNLNHDAMYWYRQDPGQGLRLIYYSQIVNDFQKGDIAEGYSVSREKKESFPLTVTSAQKNPTAFYLCASSPPLEKLFFGSGTQLSVL.

This clone showed up just once. The chain carries TRBV30 and TRBJ1-5; D is perhaps TRBD1 (5 bases). Trimming took 0 bases from V and 4 from J, leaving 16 bases between them. The CDR3 sequence is 16 residues long. Germline CDR1 is GTSNPN and CDR2 is SVGIG (reference sequence). The CDR3 sequence is CAWSVSGSGTNQPQHF. For the CDR3, the DNA is TGTGCCTGGAGTGTCAGTGGTTCAGGGACTAATCAGCCCCAGCATTTT.

This clone was seen a handful of times. The chain combines TRBV25-1 with TRBJ2-7; D is perhaps TRBD2 (6 bases). Germline-derived CDR1 and CDR2 are MGHDK and SYGVNS. The V and J ends lost 6 bases and 2 bases respectively, with 14 bases between them. This CDR3 is 14 amino acids long. CDR3 amino acids: CASRLAGPTYEQYV. In DNA form, the CDR3 reads TGTGCCAGCAGGCTCGCGGGGCCAACCTACGAGCAGTACGTC.

The rearrangement uses TRBV29-1 and TRBJ2-7; possible D gene TRBD1, 6 bases. CDR1 and CDR2 (germline): SQVTM, ANQGSEA. This CDR3 has 14 amino acids. Trimming stripped 3 bases from V and 0 bases from J, with 12 bases between. The CDR3 DNA is TGCAGCGTTGAGAGGCAGGGGAGCTCCTACGAGCAGTACTTC. As protein: CSVERQGSSYEQYF.

This chain connects TRBV12-3 or TRBV12-4 to TRBJ2-5, with D perhaps TRBD2 (7 bases). This CDR3 is built from 13 residues. Trimming took off 7 bases at V and 9 bases at J, with 18 bases between the two ends. Here the CDR3 reads CASNLAGGQAQYF. In nucleotides, the CDR3 is TGTGCCAGCAACCTAGCCGGGGGGCAGGCCCAGTACTTC.

The V call is TRBV4-3, the J call TRBJ2-1; the D gene is possibly TRBD2 (5 bases). Germline values: CDR1 LGHNA, CDR2 YSLEER. There are 16 residues in the CDR3. V shed 0 bases and J shed 4 bases, with 13 bases lying between them. The CDR3 here is CASSQDMDGKYNEQFF. DNA for the CDR3: TGCGCCAGCAGCCAAGATATGGACGGGAAATACAATGAGCAGTTCTTC.

The chain employs TRBV21-1 and TRBJ1-5; the table calls TRBD1, which could not be checked here. TRBV21-1 is a pseudogene. The CDR3 length is 16 residues. The CDR3 DNA reads as TGTGCCAGCAGCAAAGCTGGGACAGTTCCCCAACGAGCCCAGCATTTT. Translation: CASSKAGTVPQRAQHF.

The chain carries TRBV6-5 and TRBJ2-7, with TRBD1 matching over 9 bases. V lost 5 bases, J lost 6 bases, and 2 bases stayed unmatched. CDR3 length: 12 amino acids. Germline-derived CDR1 and CDR2 are MNHEY and SVGAGI. The CDR3 DNA sequence: TGTGCCAGCAGTCGGGACAGGGCCGAGCAGTACTTC. Its translation: CASSRDRAEQYF.

The V and J genes are TRBV7-7 and TRBJ2-3; tentatively, D is TRBD2 (6 bases). CDR1 SSHAT and CDR2 FNYEAQ come from the germline V gene (reference sequence). Between the trimmed V and J ends, which lost 5 bases and 1 base, there was a span of 13 bases. This CDR3 region has 15 residues. The CDR3 region is CASSLGTAGTDTQYF. CDR3 nucleotide sequence: TGTGCCAGCAGCCTCGGGACTGCGGGCACAGATACGCAGTATTTT.

The rearrangement links TRBV19 to TRBJ1-2, with 7 bases fitting TRBD1. CDR3 length: 16 amino acids. With 5 bases clipped from V and 0 bases from J, the junction kept 9 bases outside the gene matches. Germline CDR1 and CDR2: LNHDA and SQIVND (reference sequence). The CDR3 DNA reads TGTGCCAGTAGTGGGCCAGGGGGAGCCACTAACTATGGCTACACCTTC. It is translated as CASSGPGGATNYGYTF.

This chain joins TRBV29-1 and TRBJ2-7, with TRBD2 matching 9 bases. This CDR3 comprises 13 residues. Germline CDR1 and CDR2: SQVTM and ANQGSEA. V shed 5 bases, J shed 2 bases, and the junction held 4 bases outside the gene matches. The CDR3 loop is CSVRAGGPYEQYF. Here the CDR3 DNA reads TGCAGCGTTCGGGCGGGAGGGCCCTACGAGCAGTACTTC.

The J gene is TRBJ2-7, the V gene TRBV13, with 11 bases matching TRBD2. Trimming at V came to 0 bases and at J to 1 base, leaving 2 bases not matched to a gene. Per the germline V gene, CDR1 is PRHDT and CDR2 is FYEKMQ (reference sequence). The CDR3 runs to 16 residues. CDR3 region: CASSLGGTSGSYEQYF. The CDR3 region has the DNA TGTGCCAGCAGCTTAGGGGGGACTAGCGGTTCCTACGAGCAGTACTTC.

This clone was recorded once. The rearrangement links TRBV15 to TRBJ1-5; D is uncertain. Germline V gives CDR1 LNHNV, CDR2 YYDKDF (reference sequence). V lost 5 bases and J lost 4, with 9 bases in between. This CDR3 has 13 amino acids. CDR3 sequence (DNA): TGTGCCACCAGCGAGGGAGGAAATCAGCCCCAGCATTTT. As protein: CATSEGGNQPQHF.

The V and J genes are TRBV6-5 and TRBJ2-7; 12 nucleotides line up with TRBD1. Losses at the gene ends were 5 bases for V and 6 bases for J; bases not matched to a gene: 2. Per germline, CDR1 MNHEY and CDR2 SVGAGI. The CDR3 totals 13 residues. CDR3 sequence: CASSRGQGAEQYV. Here the CDR3 DNA reads TGTGCCAGCAGTAGGGGACAGGGGGCCGAGCAGTACGTC.

The CDR3 region is CASSVVGSYYNEQFF. CDR3 DNA sequence: TGTGCCAGCAGCGTAGTGGGTAGCTACTACAATGAGCAGTTCTTC. The V gene is TRBV9, the J gene TRBJ2-1; unclear D gene. CDR3 length: 15 residues. Trimming pared 0 bases from V and 3 bases from J, leaving 10 bases between. Per germline, CDR1 SGDLS and CDR2 YYNGEE.

The chain employs TRBV27 and TRBJ1-1; possible D gene TRBD1, 5 bases. Trimming pared 4 bases from V and 0 bases from J, leaving 9 bases between. CDR3 length: 14 amino acids. Looked up from germline, CDR1 is MNHEY and CDR2 is SMNVEV (reference sequence). CDR3 amino acids: CASSSRQMNTEAFF. In DNA form, the CDR3 reads TGTGCCAGCAGTTCCAGACAGATGAACACTGAAGCTTTCTTT.

The chain is built from TRBV30 and TRBJ2-1, with TRBD2 identical over 12 bases. The CDR3 covers 15 residues. The V and J ends lost 4 bases and 10 bases, in that order; junction bases with no gene match: 11. Germline CDR1 and CDR2: GTSNPN and SVGIG (reference sequence). CDR3 in DNA: TGTGCCTGGAACCCGCGATTGCTAGCGGGAGGGGAGCAGTTCTTC. It codes for CAWNPRLLAGGEQFF.